Listed below are T cell receptor beta chains from one sample, sequenced in a study of response to subunit inactivated influenza vaccine. TCRdb passed the RT-PCR reads through MiXCR, listing each CDR3 protein once. The data hold just over 300,000 distinct CDR3 sequences, with roughly 20% observed a single time. The specimen comprised PBMCs from blood, sampled about 20 months after vaccination. The receptors were sampled from a man between 45 and 75 years old who received an inactivated influenza vaccine. Each CDR3 is given with its conserved first and last residue. The order of the fields is CDR3 protein, CDR3 DNA, V gene, D gene, clone size, J gene. D genes are given only for firm matches. Not all rows give a size; the values are once, few, many and, for expanded clones, a class.

CDR3: CASSLVSLAGSYEQYF; DNA: TGTGCCAGCAGCTTAGTCTCCCTAGCTGGCTCCTACGAGCAGTACTTC; V: TRBV28; D: NA; size: NA; J: TRBJ2-7
CDR3: CASSLTRTGHGTDTQYF; DNA: TGTGCCAGCAGCTTGACCCGGACAGGTCATGGCACAGATACGCAGTATTTT; V: TRBV11-2; D: TRBD1; size: NA; J: TRBJ2-3
CDR3: CASTGGSTGELFF; DNA: TGTGCCTCCACAGGGGGCTCAACCGGGGAGCTGTTTTTT; V: TRBV9; D: TRBD1; size: NA; J: TRBJ2-2
CDR3: CASSSSYEGTGGVGYGYTF; DNA: TGCGCCAGCAGCTCCAGTTATGAAGGGACAGGGGGCGTCGGCTATGGCTACACCTTC; V: TRBV5-1; D: TRBD1; size: few; J: TRBJ1-2
CDR3: CAISDVAGSSYNEQFF; DNA: TGTGCCATCAGTGACGTAGCGGGGAGCTCCTACAATGAGCAGTTCTTC; V: TRBV10-3; D: TRBD2; size: NA; J: TRBJ2-1
CDR3: CASSSGAGTGRGDTQYF; DNA: TGCGCCAGCAGCTCGGGCGCTGGGACAGGGAGAGGAGATACGCAGTATTTT; V: TRBV5-1; D: TRBD1; size: NA; J: TRBJ2-3
CDR3: CASSQYDSLGEQFF; DNA: TGTGCCAGCAGCCAATACGACTCGCTAGGTGAGCAGTTCTTC; V: TRBV3-1; D: NA; size: many; J: TRBJ2-1
CDR3: CASSMAQTNTEAFF; DNA: TGTGCCAGTAGTATGGCCCAGACGAACACTGAAGCTTTCTTT; V: TRBV19; D: NA; size: NA; J: TRBJ1-1
CDR3: CASSLAIYGYTF; DNA: TGTGCCAGCAGTCTGGCCATCTATGGCTACACCTTC; V: TRBV12-3/TRBV12-4; D: NA; size: NA; J: TRBJ1-2
CDR3: CSAERTEYNEQFF; DNA: TGCAGTGCTGAGAGAACCGAGTATAATGAGCAGTTCTTC; V: TRBV20-1; D: NA; size: few; J: TRBJ2-1
CDR3: CASSLAGDSNYGYTF; DNA: TGTGCCAGCAGCTTGGCGGGAGACAGTAACTATGGCTACACCTTC; V: TRBV5-5; D: NA; size: NA; J: TRBJ1-2
CDR3: CATSDPQTAGANVLTF; DNA: TGTGCCACCAGTGACCCCCAGACAGCCGGGGCCAACGTCCTGACTTTC; V: TRBV24-1; D: NA; size: few; J: TRBJ2-6
CDR3: CASSHMDGSYEQYF; DNA: TGCGCCAGCAGCCACATGGACGGCTCCTACGAGCAGTACTTC; V: TRBV4-1; D: NA; size: few; J: TRBJ2-7
CDR3: CASSLTDTSPLHF; DNA: TGTGCCAGCAGCCTGACAGATACTTCACCCCTCCACTTT; V: TRBV3-1; D: NA; size: NA; J: TRBJ1-6
CDR3: CASSLPTGRVAEAFF; DNA: TGTGCCAGCAGCTTACCAACGGGCAGGGTAGCTGAAGCTTTCTTT; V: TRBV7-2; D: NA; size: few; J: TRBJ1-1
CDR3: CASSPDQDRVEGYTF; DNA: TGTGCCAGCTCACCAGACCAGGACAGGGTGGAAGGCTACACCTTC; V: TRBV18; D: TRBD1; size: many; J: TRBJ1-2
CDR3: CSVGGGSRMNTEAFF; DNA: TGCAGCGTTGGGGGGGGCTCGAGAATGAACACTGAAGCTTTCTTT; V: TRBV29-1; D: NA; size: many; J: TRBJ1-1
CDR3: CASSPTRTAYGYTF; DNA: TGTGCCAGCAGTCCGACTCGGACAGCATATGGCTACACCTTC; V: TRBV12-3/TRBV12-4; D: NA; size: few; J: TRBJ1-2
CDR3: CAISEGRTPNYGYTF; DNA: TGTGCCATCAGTGAGGGCAGGACCCCTAACTATGGCTACACCTTC; V: TRBV10-3; D: NA; size: few; J: TRBJ1-2
CDR3: CASSEFYAGELFF; DNA: TGTGCCAGCAGCGAATTCTACGCCGGGGAGCTGTTTTTT; V: TRBV2; D: NA; size: few; J: TRBJ2-2
CDR3: CASSLQATEAFF; DNA: TGCGCCAGCAGCTTACAAGCCACTGAAGCTTTCTTT; V: TRBV5-1; D: NA; size: NA; J: TRBJ1-1
CDR3: CASSPLRKHEQYF; DNA: TGTGCCAGCAGCCCCCTTAGGAAGCACGAGCAGTACTTC; V: TRBV7-2; D: NA; size: few; J: TRBJ2-7
CDR3: CASSHEGAYGYTF; DNA: TGTGCCAGCAGCCACGAGGGAGCCTATGGCTACACCTTC; V: TRBV4-2; D: NA; size: many; J: TRBJ1-2
CDR3: CASSLGQANEQFF; DNA: TGCGCCAGCAGCTTGGGTCAGGCAAATGAGCAGTTCTTC; V: TRBV5-1; D: NA; size: NA; J: TRBJ2-1
CDR3: CSARDGLFSYEQYF; DNA: TGCAGTGCTAGGGACGGCTTATTCTCCTACGAGCAGTACTTC; V: TRBV20-1; D: NA; size: NA; J: TRBJ2-7
CDR3: CSVVGFETKYEQYF; DNA: TGCAGCGTTGTAGGGTTCGAGACAAAGTACGAGCAGTACTTC; V: TRBV29-1; D: NA; size: NA; J: TRBJ2-7
CDR3: CSVAASGTTDTQYF; DNA: TGCAGCGTTGCAGCTAGCGGGACCACAGATACGCAGTATTTT; V: TRBV29-1; D: TRBD2; size: few; J: TRBJ2-3
CDR3: CASSRVYDSNQPEHF; DNA: TGTGCCAGCAGCAGGGTATATGATAGCAATCAGCCCGAGCATTTT; V: TRBV27; D: NA; size: NA; J: TRBJ1-5
CDR3: CSAPTRPYNEQFF; DNA: TGCAGCGCTCCGACTAGACCCTACAATGAGCAGTTCTTC; V: TRBV29-1; D: NA; size: NA; J: TRBJ2-1
CDR3: CASSNREYTEAFF; DNA: TGTGCCAGCAGTAACAGGGAGTACACTGAAGCTTTCTTT; V: TRBV6-2/TRBV6-3; D: NA; size: few; J: TRBJ1-1
CDR3: CASSRGRDTPRYTQYF; DNA: TGTGCCAGCAGCCGAGGCCGGGACACCCCAAGGTATACGCAGTATTTT; V: TRBV5-8; D: NA; size: NA; J: TRBJ2-3
CDR3: CASSSRDLWNSPLHF; DNA: TGCGCCAGCAGCTCCCGGGACTTGTGGAATTCACCCCTCCACTTT; V: TRBV5-1; D: NA; size: few; J: TRBJ1-6
CDR3: CAWSVSVYEQYF; DNA: TGTGCCTGGAGTGTCTCGGTTTACGAGCAGTACTTC; V: TRBV30; D: NA; size: NA; J: TRBJ2-7
CDR3: CASSQDPTGFQPQHF; DNA: TGTGCCAGCAGCCAAGACCCCACAGGCTTTCAGCCCCAGCATTTT; V: TRBV4-2; D: NA; size: many; J: TRBJ1-5
CDR3: CATSVGTGGSLAKNIQYF; DNA: TGTGCCACCAGCGTCGGGACAGGGGGCTCCTTAGCCAAAAACATTCAGTACTTC; V: TRBV15; D: TRBD1; size: NA; J: TRBJ2-4
CDR3: CASRKTGLSGNTIYF; DNA: TGTGCCAGCAGAAAAACAGGGCTGTCTGGAAACACCATATATTTT; V: TRBV6-1; D: NA; size: few; J: TRBJ1-3
CDR3: CASSRTSTGLGNGYGYTF; DNA: TGTGCCAGCAGCCGGACGAGCACAGGGTTGGGTAACGGCTATGGCTACACCTTC; V: TRBV11-1; D: NA; size: NA; J: TRBJ1-2
CDR3: CASSQSRGFRDSVGNEQFF; DNA: TGCGCCAGCAGTCAATCCAGGGGATTTCGGGACAGTGTGGGGAATGAGCAGTTCTTC; V: TRBV23-1; D: TRBD1; size: NA; J: TRBJ2-1
CDR3: CASSLSSGVITGELFF; DNA: TGTGCCAGCAGCTTATCTAGCGGGGTTATCACCGGGGAGCTGTTTTTT; V: TRBV7-2; D: TRBD2; size: NA; J: TRBJ2-2
CDR3: CAISEGLNQPQHF; DNA: TGTGCCATCAGTGAGGGCCTCAATCAGCCCCAGCATTTT; V: TRBV10-3; D: NA; size: many; J: TRBJ1-5
CDR3: CASSRYRDTAYEQYF; DNA: TGCGCCAGCAGCCGGTACCGGGACACGGCCTACGAGCAGTACTTC; V: TRBV4-3; D: NA; size: NA; J: TRBJ2-7
CDR3: CASSRQGFNQPQHF; DNA: TGTGCCAGCAGCCGACAGGGCTTCAATCAGCCCCAGCATTTT; V: TRBV6-2/TRBV6-3; D: TRBD1; size: few; J: TRBJ1-5
CDR3: CASRPGQGRGSYEQYF; DNA: TGTGCCAGCAGACCCGGACAGGGACGAGGCTCCTACGAGCAGTACTTC; V: TRBV6-2/TRBV6-3; D: TRBD1; size: NA; J: TRBJ2-7
CDR3: CASGQDPGQGFGYGYTF; DNA: TGCGCCAGCGGCCAAGACCCGGGACAGGGGTTCGGGTATGGCTACACCTTC; V: TRBV4-3; D: TRBD1; size: NA; J: TRBJ1-2
CDR3: CASSGGGGYEQYF; DNA: TGCGCCAGCAGCGGGGGCGGTGGTTACGAGCAGTACTTC; V: TRBV4-3; D: NA; size: few; J: TRBJ2-7